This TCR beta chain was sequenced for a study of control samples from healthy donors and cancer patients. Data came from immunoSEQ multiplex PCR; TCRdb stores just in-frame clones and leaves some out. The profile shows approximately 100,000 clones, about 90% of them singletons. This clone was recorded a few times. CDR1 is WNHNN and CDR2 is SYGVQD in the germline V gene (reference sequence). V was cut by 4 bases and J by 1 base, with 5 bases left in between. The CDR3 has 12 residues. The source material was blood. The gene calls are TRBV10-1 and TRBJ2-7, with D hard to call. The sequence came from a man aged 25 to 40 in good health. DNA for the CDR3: TGCGCCAGCAGTGGAGGATCCTACGAGCAGTACTTC. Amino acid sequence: CASSGGSYEQYF.